The rows below give T cell receptor beta chains drawn from one sample of a study of shared T cell receptors in the human thymus. Method: immunoSEQ multiplex PCR; TCRdb's copy keeps in-frame clones and lacks some. Among some 640,000 clones listed, 87% were seen once. The data were also submitted as part of a second study, on human thymus T cells.

The sequenced sample consisted of thymocytes. The origin of the receptors is a boy under two years old with a congenital heart defect. CDR3s include the opening cysteine and the closing phenylalanine or tryptophan. A D gene is named only where the DNA matches it firmly. The size of a clone is reported for some rows only, either as once, few or many, or as a class for expanded clones.

v_call	d_call	j_call	clone_size	cdr3_aa	cdr3_nt
TRBV7-2	TRBD1	TRBJ2-6	NA	CASSFRQGSGANVLTF	TGTGCCAGCAGCTTCCGACAGGGCTCTGGGGCCAACGTCCTGACTTTC
TRBV4-3	NA	TRBJ2-7	NA	CASSQDRGSSEQYF	TGCGCCAGCAGCCAAGACCGAGGGAGTAGCGAGCAGTACTTC
TRBV19	TRBD2	TRBJ2-1	few	CASSPGLGSYNEQFF	TGTGCCAGTAGTCCCGGACTAGGCTCCTACAATGAGCAGTTCTTC
TRBV5-6	TRBD2	TRBJ2-3	NA	CASSLWGGLGSGSPDTQYF	TGTGCCAGCAGCTTGTGGGGGGGCTTGGGTAGCGGGAGTCCAGATACGCAGTATTTT
TRBV4-3	NA	TRBJ2-1	once	CASSQDWAGYNEQFF	TGCGCCAGCAGCCAAGATTGGGCTGGATACAATGAGCAGTTCTTC
TRBV7-6	NA	TRBJ1-5	once	CASSPAQGIDQPQHF	TGTGCCAGCAGCCCTGCCCAGGGGATAGATCAGCCCCAGCATTTT
TRBV5-1	TRBD1	TRBJ2-7	NA	CASTTGTGGYEQYF	TGCGCCAGTACAACCGGGACAGGGGGCTACGAGCAGTACTTC
TRBV19	TRBD2	TRBJ2-3	NA	CASSITSSGGAGCTQYF	TGTGCCAGTAGTATTACCTCTAGCGGGGGGGCCGGCTGTACGCAGTATTTT
TRBV20-1	NA	TRBJ1-3	NA	CSVGTGNTIYF	TGCAGTGTTGGCACTGGAAACACCATATATTTT
TRBV28	NA	TRBJ1-5	NA	CASSPRGGSGQPQHF	TGTGCCAGCAGCCCCCGGGGGGGTTCTGGTCAGCCCCAGCATTTT
TRBV4-3	TRBD2	TRBJ2-1	NA	CASSHRQAAGGPHNEQFF	TGCGCCAGCAGCCACCGCCAGGCGGCGGGAGGGCCCCACAATGAGCAGTTCTTC
TRBV29-1	NA	TRBJ2-2	NA	CSVAGRDSTNTGELFF	TGCAGCGTGGCCGGTCGAGACAGTACGAACACCGGGGAGCTGTTTTTT
TRBV2	TRBD1	TRBJ1-2	NA	CATDGGTVPNYGYTF	TGTGCCACCGATGGGGGGACAGTCCCCAACTATGGCTACACCTTC
TRBV6-5	NA	TRBJ2-5	NA	CASSYSKLIQETQYF	TGTGCCAGCAGTTACTCGAAGCTTATACAAGAGACCCAGTACTTC
TRBV5-6	NA	TRBJ2-5	NA	CASSLSGVARSQETQYF	TGTGCCAGCAGCCTAAGCGGTGTGGCTCGGTCACAAGAGACCCAGTACTTC
TRBV19	TRBD1	TRBJ1-2	few	CASSIAPGGLESGYTF	TGTGCCAGTAGTATAGCCCCAGGGGGCCTTGAGAGTGGCTACACCTTC
TRBV9	NA	TRBJ2-1	NA	CASSSSAHEQFF	TGTGCCAGCAGCTCTAGTGCTCATGAGCAGTTCTTC
TRBV4-3	NA	TRBJ2-2	few	CASSQGRLNTGELFF	TGCGCCAGCAGCCAAGGTAGACTGAACACCGGGGAGCTGTTTTTT
TRBV4-3	TRBD1	TRBJ2-4	NA	CASSPGLGTGALLAKNIQYF	TGCGCCAGCAGCCCAGGGCTTGGGACAGGGGCTCTATTAGCCAAAAACATTCAGTACTTC
TRBV7-2	TRBD1	TRBJ1-2	NA	CASMKMDRVNGYTF	TGTGCCAGCATGAAGATGGACAGGGTGAATGGCTACACCTTC
TRBV5-4	NA	TRBJ1-3	NA	CASSSTSGSGNTIYF	TGTGCCAGCAGCTCAACTAGTGGGTCTGGAAACACCATATATTTT
TRBV6-5	NA	TRBJ1-6	NA	CASSRQVPYNSPLHF	TGTGCCAGTTCCCGACAGGTACCCTATAATTCACCCCTCCACTTT
TRBV4-2	TRBD1	TRBJ2-6	once	CASSQSRGQGGSGANVLTF	TGTGCCAGCAGCCAAAGTCGGGGACAGGGTGGCTCTGGGGCCAACGTCCTGACTTTC
TRBV27	NA	TRBJ2-7	NA	CASSSLTPTPDYEQYF	TGTGCCAGCAGTTCGTTGACACCTACACCGGACTACGAGCAGTACTTC
TRBV2	TRBD2	TRBJ2-3	NA	CASPAGPARSTQYF	TGTGCCAGTCCAGCGGGGCCCGCTAGGAGTACGCAGTATTTT
TRBV2	NA	TRBJ1-2	NA	CASSVSSGYTRNYGYTF	TGTGCCAGCAGTGTTTCGTCAGGCTACACACGCAACTATGGCTACACCTTC
TRBV11-3	TRBD2	TRBJ2-2	NA	CASSLAGLAGGTNTGELFF	TGTGCCAGCAGCTTAGCGGGACTAGCGGGGGGGACGAACACCGGGGAGCTGTTTTTT
TRBV28	NA	TRBJ1-5	NA	CASSWLRTPFSQPQHF	TGTGCCAGCAGTTGGCTTCGGACACCTTTTTCCCAGCCCCAGCATTTT
TRBV6-5	TRBD2	TRBJ2-1	NA	CASSYGGTRYEQFF	TGTGCCAGCAGTTACGGTGGGACTAGGTATGAGCAGTTCTTC
TRBV7-2	NA	TRBJ1-3	NA	CASSLQGRAGNTIYF	TGTGCCAGCAGCTTACAGGGAAGAGCTGGAAACACCATATATTTT
TRBV28	NA	TRBJ2-6	once	CASSFFRPSGASVLTF	TGTGCCAGCAGTTTTTTCCGGCCCTCTGGGGCCAGCGTCCTGACTTTC
TRBV9	TRBD2	TRBJ2-3	NA	CASSSQESGRGTDTQYF	TGTGCCAGCAGCTCCCAGGAATCGGGGAGGGGCACAGATACGCAGTATTTT
TRBV5-1	NA	TRBJ2-5	NA	CASSVDSAGKETQYF	TGCGCCAGCAGCGTGGACTCCGCGGGTAAAGAGACCCAGTACTTC
TRBV19	NA	TRBJ1-2	NA	CASSPGPDNDYGYTF	TGTGCCAGTAGTCCCGGCCCAGACAACGACTATGGCTACACCTTC
TRBV5-4	TRBD2	TRBJ2-1	NA	CASSFGSGKYNEQFF	TGTGCCAGCAGCTTTGGCAGCGGGAAATACAATGAGCAGTTCTTC
TRBV30	TRBD1	TRBJ1-2	NA	CAWIPTGDLYGYTF	TGTGCCTGGATCCCTACAGGGGACCTCTATGGCTACACCTTC
TRBV7-2	NA	TRBJ1-1	NA	CASSLVARENTEAFF	TGTGCCAGCAGCTTAGTGGCCAGGGAGAACACTGAAGCTTTCTTT
TRBV28	TRBD2	TRBJ2-7	NA	CASSSPLAGGRISYEQYF	TGTGCCAGCAGTTCCCCGCTAGCGGGAGGAAGGATCTCCTACGAGCAGTACTTC
TRBV19	TRBD1	TRBJ1-2	NA	CASSVGRQGHGYTF	TGTGCCAGTAGTGTCGGCAGACAGGGACATGGCTACACCTTC
TRBV6-6	TRBD1	TRBJ2-7	NA	CASTSGQGSYEQYF	TGTGCCAGCACTTCGGGACAGGGATCCTACGAGCAGTACTTC
TRBV10-1	NA	TRBJ1-1	once	CASRGHPNTEAFF	TGCGCCAGCCGGGGACACCCGAACACTGAAGCTTTCTTT
TRBV5-8	TRBD1	TRBJ2-7	NA	CASTKRDSLMDNIPYEQYF	TGTGCCAGCACAAAACGGGACAGCCTCATGGACAATATTCCCTACGAGCAGTACTTC
TRBV27	NA	TRBJ1-1	NA	CASSFSGVGNTEAFF	TGTGCCAGCAGTTTTTCAGGGGTAGGGAACACTGAAGCTTTCTTT
TRBV19	TRBD2	TRBJ2-7	NA	CASSPLAGAFYEQYF	TGTGCCAGTAGTCCCTTAGCGGGGGCCTTCTACGAGCAGTACTTC
TRBV27	NA	TRBJ1-5	NA	CASSLIGRLRSHQPQHF	TGTGCCAGCAGTTTAATAGGGAGGCTAAGGTCCCATCAGCCCCAGCATTTT
TRBV5-1	TRBD1	TRBJ1-2	once	CASSSLSHTGGADYGYTF	TGCGCCAGCAGCTCACTCAGCCACACAGGGGGCGCCGACTATGGCTACACCTTC
TRBV15	NA	TRBJ1-6	NA	CATSRQVPLYNSPLHF	TGTGCCACCAGCAGACAGGTCCCACTCTATAATTCACCCCTCCACTTT
TRBV10-3	NA	TRBJ1-3	few	CAISESGAASGNTIYF	TGTGCCATCAGTGAGTCTGGAGCAGCCTCTGGAAACACCATATATTTT
TRBV12-5	TRBD2	TRBJ2-3	NA	CASGLTRTSRTDTQYF	TGTGCTAGTGGTTTGACCCGGACTAGCCGGACAGATACGCAGTATTTT
TRBV5-1	NA	TRBJ2-7	NA	CASSLPGPWDFYYEQYF	TGCGCCAGCAGCTTGCCCGGACCCTGGGACTTTTACTACGAGCAGTACTTC
TRBV9	TRBD1	TRBJ2-7	NA	CASSSGTGDSYEQYF	TGTGCCAGCAGCTCCGGGACAGGAGACTCCTACGAGCAGTACTTC
TRBV5-1	TRBD1	TRBJ1-6	NA	CASSVAGGGQGPESPLHF	TGCGCCAGCAGCGTAGCCGGAGGGGGACAGGGACCGGAGTCACCCCTCCACTTT
TRBV28	NA	TRBJ1-5	NA	CASTTTTEGYSNQPQHF	TGTGCCAGCACAACCACCACGGAGGGCTATAGCAATCAGCCCCAGCATTTT